This T cell receptor (beta chain) stems from a study of HIV-infected patients and healthy controls. MiXCR, run by TCRdb on the 5' RACE reads, gives a single entry per CDR3 protein. The sample contains tens of thousands of distinct CDR3 sequences, approximately 21% of which appear only once. V shed 3 bases and J shed 0 bases, with 14 bases lying between them. This CDR3 is 16 amino acids long. The source is a human donor in good health. This chain joins TRBV12-3 or TRBV12-4 and TRBJ1-2, with D possibly matching TRBD1 (5 bases). The sequencing input was CD4+ T cells from blood. CDR3 coding DNA: TGTGCCAGCAGTTTCCGGGGGGGACGAACTAACTATGGCTACACCTTC. Encoded protein: CASSFRGGRTNYGYTF.